The rows below give T cell receptor beta chains drawn from one sample of a study of cytomegalovirus exposure and HLA in healthy donors. TCRdb's table, derived via immunoSEQ multiplex PCR, lists solely in-frame clones and lacks some. The sample gives under 150,000 clones, around 75% of which show up once; around 8.5% is in the top ten. The specimen was PBMCs. The receptors were gathered from a woman between 50 and 59 years old in good health and CMV-seropositive. Both conserved end residues are part of each CDR3. A D gene is named only where the DNA matches it firmly. The listing skips clone size in some rows; elsewhere it reads once, few, many or a size class.

size	J	D	V	CDR3	DNA
-	TRBJ2-7	TRBD1	TRBV2	CASSMLGTGERYEQYF	TGTGCCAGCTCGATGCTGGGGACAGGGGAGCGCTACGAGCAGTACTTC
once	TRBJ2-7	-	TRBV13	CASSLYGDSDYEQYF	TGTGCCAGCAGCCTATACGGGGACTCTGACTACGAGCAGTACTTC
-	TRBJ1-1	TRBD1	TRBV18	CASSPTTGALGLNTEAFF	TGTGCCAGCTCACCGACGACAGGGGCCCTGGGGTTGAACACTGAAGCTTTCTTT
-	TRBJ1-4	-	TRBV6-6	CASSYSATAPVLFF	TGTGCCAGCAGTTACTCCGCCACCGCCCCGGTGTTGTTTTTT
-	TRBJ2-2	TRBD1	TRBV5-4	CASIQGQGTTDLPNTGELFF	TGTGCCAGCATCCAGGGACAGGGCACAACCGATCTGCCTAACACCGGGGAGCTGTTTTTT
few	TRBJ2-2	-	TRBV6-6	CASVTNTGELFF	TGTGCCAGCGTAACGAACACCGGGGAGCTGTTTTTT
-	TRBJ1-1	TRBD1	TRBV18	CASSGQGSGTEAFF	TGTGCCAGCTCCGGACAGGGTTCGGGGACTGAAGCTTTCTTT
-	TRBJ2-5	-	TRBV5-4	CASSLVANQETQYF	TGTGCCAGCAGCTTGGTAGCGAACCAAGAGACCCAGTACTTC
-	TRBJ1-4	-	TRBV18	CASSPTGFNEKLFF	TGTGCCAGCTCGCCCACAGGGTTTAATGAAAAACTGTTTTTT
-	TRBJ1-6	TRBD1	TRBV19	CASSKEGQENSPLHF	TGTGCCAGTAGTAAGGAGGGACAGGAGAATTCACCCCTCCACTTT
-	TRBJ1-2	-	TRBV10-3	CAISESPAGNYGYTF	TGTGCCATCAGTGAGTCCCCAGCAGGGAACTATGGCTACACCTTC
-	TRBJ1-1	-	TRBV18	CASSPAQRTEAFF	TGTGCCAGCTCACCAGCGCAGAGGACTGAAGCTTTCTTT
-	TRBJ1-1	TRBD1	TRBV4-2	CASSQVGRGRETEAFF	TGTGCCAGCAGCCAAGTAGGAAGGGGGCGAGAGACTGAAGCTTTCTTT
-	TRBJ1-5	-	TRBV30	CAWSVHGGMNQPQHF	TGTGCCTGGAGTGTACACGGGGGTATGAATCAGCCCCAGCATTTT
-	TRBJ2-1	TRBD2	TRBV5-4	CASSWAVSAGDNNEQFF	TGTGCCAGCAGCTGGGCCGTTAGCGCGGGAGATAACAATGAGCAGTTCTTC
-	TRBJ2-1	-	TRBV7-2	CASSLQGSAQFF	TGTGCCAGCAGCTTACAGGGGTCGGCGCAGTTCTTC
-	TRBJ2-2	TRBD2	TRBV7-2	CASSPGGGDTGELFF	TGTGCCAGCAGCCCCGGGGGGGGTGACACCGGGGAGCTGTTTTTT
-	TRBJ2-7	-	TRBV11-1	CASSFSQGPDEQYF	TGTGCCAGCAGCTTCAGCCAGGGGCCAGACGAGCAGTACTTC